This is a list of T cell receptor beta chains from one sample in a study of T cell repertoires in cytomegalovirus infection. TCRdb used MiXCR to reprocess the reads, holding one entry per CDR3 protein. The repertoire holds some 300,000 distinct CDR3 sequences, roughly 13% seen once, with 7% to 9.5% in the top ten. The sequencing sample was made of PBMCs. The origin of the receptors is a human donor in good health (CMV status not recorded). Some clones in this sample may be carry-over from other donors' samples. Each CDR3 is given with its conserved first and last residue. A D gene is named only where the DNA matches it firmly. Expanded clones are given a class, and other clones once, few, many or no size at all.

v_gene	j_gene	abundance	d_gene	CDR3nt	CDR3aa
TRBV20-1	TRBJ2-3	many	.	TGCAGTGCTAGAGAGGGGGTAACAGATACGCAGTATTTT	CSAREGVTDTQYF
TRBV28	TRBJ1-2	.	.	TGTGCCAGCAGTACCTCCGTTGAGGCGTACACCTTC	CASSTSVEAYTF
TRBV20-1	TRBJ1-1	.	.	TGCAGTGCTCCTATGGGGGGGAACACTGAAGCTTTCTTT	CSAPMGGNTEAFF
TRBV20-1	TRBJ1-3	.	.	TGCAGTGCTAGAGATCGACATGGAAACACCATATATTTT	CSARDRHGNTIYF
TRBV9	TRBJ1-2	.	.	TGTGCCAGCAGCGTAGCTACTTCCGGGACCGGCCCCCCATACTATGGCTACACCTTC	CASSVATSGTGPPYYGYTF
TRBV19	TRBJ1-1	many	TRBD1	TGTGCCAGTAGTCTCCAGACAGGGGGAGGACGAATGAACACTGAAGCTTTCTTT	CASSLQTGGGRMNTEAFF
TRBV20-1	TRBJ1-3	many	TRBD1	TGCAGTGCTGAGGACAGGTCCTCTGGAAACACCATATATTTT	CSAEDRSSGNTIYF
TRBV7-3	TRBJ2-2	many	.	TGTGCCAGCAGCCCAAGAGCGGTGGGCGGGGAGCTGTTTTTT	CASSPRAVGGELFF
TRBV7-2	TRBJ2-7	many	.	TGTGCCAGCAGCTTAGCGGGCATCTCCTACGAGCAGTACTTC	CASSLAGISYEQYF
TRBV2	TRBJ2-3	many	TRBD2	TGTGCCGGCAGCGGGAGGGGCACAGATACGCAGTATTTT	CAGSGRGTDTQYF
TRBV2	TRBJ1-1	few	.	TGTGCCAGCAGCGAGAAAGGGGCAGGTTTGGCTTTCTTT	CASSEKGAGLAFF
TRBV7-3	TRBJ1-2	many	.	TGTGCCAGCAGCTTAACGACGGGGGCTGGCTACACCTTC	CASSLTTGAGYTF
TRBV7-3	TRBJ2-1	many	TRBD2	TGTGCCAGCAGCTTTAGCGGGGGGGCTCGTCGGAATGAGCAGTTCTTC	CASSFSGGARRNEQFF
TRBV11-1	TRBJ2-1	many	.	TGTGCCAGCAGCTTACTCGTTTCCAGCAATGAGCAGTTCTTC	CASSLLVSSNEQFF
TRBV27	TRBJ1-6	.	.	TGTGCCAGCAGTTTCAGGGACCTTAATTCACCCCTCCACTTT	CASSFRDLNSPLHF
TRBV7-8	TRBJ1-2	many	TRBD1	TGTGCCAGCAGCTCCACCTTAGGGACAGGGGAAGGTTATGGCTACACCTTC	CASSSTLGTGEGYGYTF
TRBV7-2	TRBJ2-2	many	.	TGTGCCAGCAGCTTAGTCTTCGCGGGCTCGAACACCGGGGAGCTGTTTTTT	CASSLVFAGSNTGELFF
TRBV13	TRBJ2-6	few	.	TGTGCCAGCAGCTTAGGCCAGACCCTCAACGTCCTGACTTTC	CASSLGQTLNVLTF
TRBV11-3	TRBJ1-1	few	.	TGTGCCAGCAGCTTAGAGCAGGGGTCTGAAGCTTTCTTT	CASSLEQGSEAFF
TRBV6-1	TRBJ1-1	.	.	TGTGCCAGCCGGGACACCGGCACTGAAGCTTTCTTT	CASRDTGTEAFF
TRBV11-2	TRBJ1-6	.	TRBD1	TGTGCCAGCAGCTTATCAGGGGGCTATAATTCACCCCTCCACTTT	CASSLSGGYNSPLHF
TRBV5-1	TRBJ2-1	many	TRBD2	TGCGCCAGCAGCCAGGGGACTAGCGGGAGTGGAAGTGAGCAGTTCTTC	CASSQGTSGSGSEQFF
TRBV5-1	TRBJ2-7	.	.	TGCGCCAGCAGTCCCAGCGGATCCTACGAGCAGTACTTC	CASSPSGSYEQYF
TRBV4-1	TRBJ2-1	many	TRBD2	TGCGCCAGCAGCCATCGGGAGGGATCGGTCGAGCAGTTCTTC	CASSHREGSVEQFF